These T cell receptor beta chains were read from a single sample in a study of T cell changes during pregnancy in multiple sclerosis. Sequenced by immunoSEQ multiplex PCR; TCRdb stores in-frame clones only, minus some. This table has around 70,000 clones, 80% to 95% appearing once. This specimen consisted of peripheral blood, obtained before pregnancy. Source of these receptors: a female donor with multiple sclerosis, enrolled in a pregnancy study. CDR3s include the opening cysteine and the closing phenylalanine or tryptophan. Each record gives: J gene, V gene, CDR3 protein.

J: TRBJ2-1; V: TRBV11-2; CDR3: CASSLSGGLGAEQFF
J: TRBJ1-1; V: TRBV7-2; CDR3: CASSEYMKQGSNTEAFF
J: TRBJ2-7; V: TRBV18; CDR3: CASSPPGLAGTTYEQYF
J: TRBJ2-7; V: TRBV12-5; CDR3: CASGIAGDHEQYF
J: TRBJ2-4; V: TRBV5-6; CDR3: CASSRAGAQNIQYF
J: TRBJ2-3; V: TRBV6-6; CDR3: CASRARDRDTDTQYF
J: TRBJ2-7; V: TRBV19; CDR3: CASSIALGTESYEQYF
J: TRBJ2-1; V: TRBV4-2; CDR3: CASSQGAQLRKFF
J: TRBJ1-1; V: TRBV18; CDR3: CASSPFGNTEAFF
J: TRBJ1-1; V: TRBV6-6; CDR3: CASSYSKNMNTEAFF
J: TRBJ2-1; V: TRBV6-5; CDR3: CASSYSPAGEGVEQFF